This TCR beta chain was sequenced for a study of Ad26.COV2.S vaccination and SARS-CoV-2 variants. About the study: Donor joined the COV1001 Ad26.COV2.S trial arm. Intramuscular Ad26.COV2.S doses were given once or twice, 56 days apart. Findings of the study overall: The study found similar non-spike TCR breadth in vaccine and placebo recipients. People given the vaccine had a wider spike-specific TCR breadth than placebo recipients did.

Treatment defined: some 20 received Ad26.COV2.S at low or high dose, single or two shots; roughly five received placebo; per-sample allocation not given. Following the first vaccine or placebo injection, samples were taken on day 63. TCRdb keeps only in-frame clones here, not all; method: immunoSEQ multiplex PCR. Among roughly 500,000 clones, around 88% were seen once, and the ten largest hold roughly 12%. CDR1 SGHNT and CDR2 YENEEA come from the germline V gene. V lost 5 bases, J lost 0 bases, and 8 bases lay in between. The CDR3 is made up of 13 amino acids. In the case of this clone: The antigen remains unidentified.

The specimen comprised peripheral blood, sampled in a trial of Ad26.COV2.S vaccine versus placebo. The TCR comes from a person between 18 and 59 years old who received the Ad26.COV2.S COVID-19 vaccine or a placebo. The rearrangement links TRBV11-3 to TRBJ2-7; a possible D gene is TRBD2 (5 bases). The CDR3 spells CASSPGSSYEQYF. CDR3 nucleotides: TGTGCCAGCAGCCCGGGGAGCTCCTACGAGCAGTACTTC.